This T cell receptor beta chain was retrieved from a study of T cells expressing NK-cell markers. Study-level background: Cells sorted as CD3+CD56+NKG2C+, CD3+CD56+NKG2C- and CD3+CD56-NKG2C+ T cells supplied the TCR beta repertoires. Study-level points and caveats: Unclear, still, was the HCMV specificity of the expanded NKG2C+ T cell clones.

In regard to this clonotype: The antigen is not known.

The CDR3 loop spans 18 amino acids. TCRdb re-called the 5' RACE reads; one entry per CDR3 protein, DNA not given. The table lists approximately 380,000 distinct CDR3 sequences. The chain combines TRBV12-3 or TRBV12-4 with TRBJ2-5; TCRdb's D gene call, TRBD2, goes unchecked for lack of DNA. The TCR sequence derives from a man aged 18-75 years in good health. Sequencing was carried out using blood T cells: a sorted CD56 or NKG2C T cell subset, CD4+ or CD8+ T cells, or bulk PBMC T cells (not recorded which). CDR3 sequence reads: CASSPTLGLAGGRETQYF.